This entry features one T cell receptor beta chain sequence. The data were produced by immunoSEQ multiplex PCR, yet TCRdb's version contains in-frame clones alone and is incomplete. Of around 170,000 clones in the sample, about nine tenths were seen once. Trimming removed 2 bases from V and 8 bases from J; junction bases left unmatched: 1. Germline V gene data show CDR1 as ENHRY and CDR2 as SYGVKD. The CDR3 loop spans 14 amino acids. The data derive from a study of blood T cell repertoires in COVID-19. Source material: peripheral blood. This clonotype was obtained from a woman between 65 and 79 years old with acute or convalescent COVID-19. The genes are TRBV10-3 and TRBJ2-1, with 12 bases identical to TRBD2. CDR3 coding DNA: TGTGCCATCAGTGAGGGGACTAGCGGGCATGAGCAGTTCTTC. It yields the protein CAISEGTSGHEQFF.